Listed below are T cell receptor beta chains from one sample, sequenced in a study of cytomegalovirus exposure and HLA in healthy donors. Sequencing was performed with immunoSEQ multiplex PCR; in TCRdb, only in-frame clones are kept and a portion is missing. Here the sample spans about 170,000 clones, around 80% being singletons. The sample taken for sequencing was PBMCs. The origin of the receptors is a woman between 45 and 65 years old in good health and CMV-seropositive. The CDR3 runs from the conserved cysteine through the conserved F or W. D genes are given only for firm matches. Not every row has a clone size; where given, it reads once, few, many or a size class.

j_gene,d_gene,abundance,v_gene,CDR3aa,CDR3nt
TRBJ2-7,.,.,TRBV11-2,CASSLYGQGIYEQYF,TGTGCCAGCAGCTTGTACGGTCAGGGGATTTACGAGCAGTACTTC
TRBJ2-7,TRBD1,few,TRBV5-6,CASSRPGQGPYEQYF,TGTGCCAGCAGCCGGCCGGGACAGGGCCCTTACGAGCAGTACTTC
TRBJ2-7,.,.,TRBV4-3,CASSQEDSGAVYEQYF,TGCGCCAGCAGCCAAGAAGATAGCGGAGCGGTTTACGAGCAGTACTTC
TRBJ2-6,TRBD2,.,TRBV18,CASSPRFREAGGANVLTF,TGTGCCAGCTCACCACGATTCCGGGAGGCGGGCGGGGCCAACGTCCTGACTTTC
TRBJ2-7,.,.,TRBV5-1,CASSLSGSQSLYEQYF,TGCGCCAGCAGCTTGTCGGGGTCTCAGTCCCTTTACGAGCAGTACTTC
TRBJ1-4,TRBD1,few,TRBV28,CASSLSGTGVREKLFF,TGTGCCAGCAGTTTATCCGGGACAGGGGTTAGGGAAAAACTGTTTTTT
TRBJ1-1,TRBD1,.,TRBV28,CASRDPGQGARNAFF,TGTGCCAGCAGGGATCCGGGACAGGGGGCGCGTAACGCTTTCTTT
TRBJ2-1,.,.,TRBV9,CASSVGLAPKNEQFF,TGTGCCAGCAGCGTAGGCCTAGCCCCCAAAAATGAGCAGTTCTTC
TRBJ2-7,TRBD1,.,TRBV7-8,CASSTGRTGAYEQYF,TGTGCCAGCAGCACTGGGAGGACAGGGGCCTACGAGCAGTACTTC
TRBJ2-7,.,.,TRBV11-2,CASTVRQAGDEQYF,TGTGCCAGCACCGTTAGGCAGGCAGGGGATGAGCAGTACTTC
TRBJ2-1,TRBD2,.,TRBV19,CASSHVPGLAGGRSYNEQFF,TGTGCCAGTAGCCATGTCCCGGGACTAGCGGGAGGTAGGTCCTACAATGAGCAGTTCTTC
TRBJ1-2,.,.,TRBV30,CAWSVSPRADGYTF,TGTGCCTGGAGTGTATCGCCCAGGGCGGATGGCTACACCTTC
TRBJ2-1,.,.,TRBV12-5,CASARDTSQEQFF,TGTGCTAGCGCCCGGGATACGAGTCAGGAGCAGTTCTTC
TRBJ2-1,TRBD1,.,TRBV5-1,CASSLGGQGVANEQFF,TGCGCCAGCAGCTTGGGGGGACAGGGGGTAGCCAATGAGCAGTTCTTC
TRBJ2-7,.,.,TRBV28,CASAPTGRGSQHEQYF,TGTGCCAGCGCGCCCACAGGGAGGGGCAGCCAGCACGAGCAGTACTTC
TRBJ2-3,.,.,TRBV5-4,CASSLIGVSTDTQYF,TGTGCCAGCAGCTTGATAGGGGTGAGCACAGATACGCAGTATTTT
TRBJ1-2,TRBD1,.,TRBV7-9,CSSSLVVSGGFGYTF,TGTTCCAGCAGCTTAGTGGTCTCAGGGGGCTTTGGCTACACCTTC
TRBJ2-7,TRBD1,.,TRBV18,CASSPGQGLYEQYF,TGTGCCAGCTCACCGGGACAGGGCCTCTACGAGCAGTACTTC
TRBJ2-3,.,.,TRBV19,CASSIGGAWTDTQYF,TGTGCCAGTAGTATTGGGGGGGCCTGGACAGATACGCAGTATTTT
TRBJ2-7,TRBD1,.,TRBV5-1,CASSFGQVGEQYF,TGCGCCAGCAGCTTCGGACAGGTAGGAGAGCAGTACTTC
TRBJ2-7,TRBD2,.,TRBV4-3,CASSQQLAGEYEQYF,TGCGCCAGCAGCCAGCAACTAGCGGGAGAGTACGAGCAGTACTTC
TRBJ2-1,.,.,TRBV2,CASNSPAGSYNEQFF,TGTGCCAGCAACTCCCCGGCGGGCTCCTACAATGAGCAGTTCTTC
TRBJ2-7,.,.,TRBV9,CASSVTGPSKMQYF,TGTGCCAGCAGCGTGACAGGCCCGTCTAAGATGCAGTACTTC
TRBJ1-1,TRBD1,.,TRBV5-4,CASSFDRGNTEAFF,TGTGCCAGCAGCTTTGACAGGGGCAACACTGAAGCTTTCTTT
TRBJ2-3,.,once,TRBV21-1,CASSKALAGVMTDTQYF,TGTGCCAGCAGCAAAGCCCTAGCGGGAGTTATGACAGATACGCAGTATTTT
TRBJ2-7,TRBD2,.,TRBV9,CASSPRTSGNYEQYF,TGTGCCAGCAGCCCCCGGACTAGCGGAAACTACGAGCAGTACTTC
TRBJ2-1,TRBD2,.,TRBV7-2,CASSQGLASYNEQFF,TGTGCCAGCAGCCAAGGACTAGCGTCCTACAATGAGCAGTTCTTC
TRBJ2-7,.,few,TRBV7-2,CASSPPAPYEQYF,TGTGCCAGCAGCCCGCCCGCGCCCTACGAGCAGTACTTC